The present TCR beta chain was sequenced within a study of blood T cell repertoires in COVID-19. Study-wide context: COVID-19 samples collected from the United States, Italy and Spain covered acute and convalescent phases. T cells, B-cell-depleted T cells, or PBMCs provided the cDNA or gDNA that served as material.

Profiled with immunoSEQ multiplex PCR; TCRdb holds only in-frame clones, not every one. The profile covers over 140,000 clones, with around 73% appearing a single time and approximately 9% taken by the ten largest. Sequenced input: peripheral blood. The sequence came from a woman in her fifties or sixties with active or convalescent COVID-19.

The DNA for the CDR3 is TGTGCCAGCAGCTTACGACAGGTCGCTAGCACAGATACGCAGTATTTT. This sequence encodes CASSLRQVASTDTQYF. This rearrangement joins TRBV7-2 to TRBJ2-3; D might be TRBD1 (6 bases). The CDR3 has 16 residues. Germline loops: CDR1 SGHTA, CDR2 FQGNSA. V was shortened by 2 bases and J by 0 bases, with 12 bases between the two germline ends.